This TCR beta chain was retrieved from a study of T cell repertoires in cytomegalovirus infection. Looking at the study overall: CMV epitopes used comprised recently identified HLA-C-restricted ones and well-studied HLA-B-restricted ones. From public TCR beta signatures came an indication of both CMV infection and matching HLA type.

In TCRdb, the reads were re-called with MiXCR into one record per CDR3 protein. The profile covers around 570,000 distinct CDR3 sequences, with over 35% appearing a single time and 48% taken by the ten largest. Note on this clonotype: What it binds is not known.

The length of the CDR3 is 14 residues. Germline V CDR1 and CDR2: MDHEN, SYDVKM. With V trimmed by 2 bases and J by 4 bases, 3 bases remained unmatched. Study findings and constraints: The ex vivo response was dominated by HLA-C-restricted CMV-specific TCR beta clonotypes.

This TCR was recovered from a human donor in good health (CMV status not recorded). Some clones in this sample may be carry-over from other donors' samples. The chain has TRBV28 and TRBJ1-2; 8 nucleotides line up with TRBD1. The input for sequencing was cultured PBMCs, taken from culture after CMV antigen stimulation. The chain's CDR3 is CASSLIQGVYGYTF. CDR3 nucleotide sequence: TGTGCCAGCAGTTTAATACAGGGGGTCTATGGCTACACCTTC.